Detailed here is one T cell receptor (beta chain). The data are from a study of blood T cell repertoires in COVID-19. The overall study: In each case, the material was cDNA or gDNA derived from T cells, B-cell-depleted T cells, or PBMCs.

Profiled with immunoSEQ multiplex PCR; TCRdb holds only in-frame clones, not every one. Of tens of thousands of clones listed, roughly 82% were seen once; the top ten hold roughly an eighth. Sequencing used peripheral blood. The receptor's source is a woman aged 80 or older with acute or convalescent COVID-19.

CDR3 amino acids: CASSFPDRGRTEAFF. CDR3 bases: TGTGCCAGCAGTTTCCCCGACAGGGGTCGGACTGAAGCTTTCTTT. The chain links TRBV28 to TRBJ1-1; TRBD1 matches 8 bases. The CDR3 spans 15 residues. Looked up from germline, CDR1 is MDHEN and CDR2 is SYDVKM. The trim removed 3 bases at V and 5 bases at J, leaving 8 bases unmatched.